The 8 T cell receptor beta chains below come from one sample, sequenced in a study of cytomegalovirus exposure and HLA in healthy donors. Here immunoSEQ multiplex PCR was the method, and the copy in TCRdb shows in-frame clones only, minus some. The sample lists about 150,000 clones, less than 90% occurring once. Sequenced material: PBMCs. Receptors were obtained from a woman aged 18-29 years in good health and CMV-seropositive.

The CDR3 region is CASSFEAGGSSTDTQYF. The DNA for the CDR3 is TGTGCCAGCAGCTTCGAAGCGGGAGGATCTTCCACAGATACGCAGTATTTT. The chain has TRBV11-3 and TRBJ2-3; TRBD2 agrees at 9 bases. There are 17 residues in the CDR3. The germline CDR1 and CDR2 sequences are SGHNT and YENEEA. The V gene end was trimmed by 3 bases and the J gene end by 2 bases; junction bases not matched to a gene: 9.

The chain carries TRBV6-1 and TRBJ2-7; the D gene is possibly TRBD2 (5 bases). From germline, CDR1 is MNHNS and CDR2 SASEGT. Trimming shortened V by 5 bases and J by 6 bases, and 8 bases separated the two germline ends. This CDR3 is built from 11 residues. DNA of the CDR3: TGTGCCAGCAGTTTAGCGTTCGAGCAGTACTTC. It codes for CASSLAFEQYF.

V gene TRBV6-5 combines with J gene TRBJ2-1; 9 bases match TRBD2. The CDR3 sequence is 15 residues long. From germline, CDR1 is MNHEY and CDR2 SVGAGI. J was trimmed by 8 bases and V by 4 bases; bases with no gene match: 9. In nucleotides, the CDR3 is TGTGCCAGCAGTTGGCGGGAGGGCCTCTTGGATGAGCAGTTCTTC. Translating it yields CASSWREGLLDEQFF.

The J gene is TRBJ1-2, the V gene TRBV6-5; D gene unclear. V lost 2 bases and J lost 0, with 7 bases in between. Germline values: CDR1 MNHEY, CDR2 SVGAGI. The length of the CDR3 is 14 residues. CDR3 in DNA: TGTGCCAGCAGTTACGTAAGAGCTAACTATGGCTACACCTTC. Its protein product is CASSYVRANYGYTF.

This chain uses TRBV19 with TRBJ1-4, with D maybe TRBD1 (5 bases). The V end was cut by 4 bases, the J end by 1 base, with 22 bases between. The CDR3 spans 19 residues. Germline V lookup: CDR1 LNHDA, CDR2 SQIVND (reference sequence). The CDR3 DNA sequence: TGTGCCAGTAGTACGGGGGGTTGGTGGACGAGGGGAACTAATGAAAAACTGTTTTTT. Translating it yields CASSTGGWWTRGTNEKLFF.

The CDR3 DNA reads TGCGCCAGCAGCTTGGTAGGGGGCGTTGAAAAACTGTTTTTT. Amino acids: CASSLVGGVEKLFF. This chain connects TRBV5-1 to TRBJ1-4, with TRBD1 identical over 7 bases. The CDR3 is 14 amino acids. After removal of 0 bases from V and 7 bases from J, the junction contained 3 bases not matched to a gene. Germline V gives CDR1 SGHRS, CDR2 YFSETQ. Using reference TRBV5-1 and TRBJ1-4 for the parts outside the CDR3, the full variable domain is KAGVTQTPRYLIKTRGQQVTLSCSPISGHRSVSWYQQTPGQGLQFLFEYFSETQRNKGNFPGRFSGRQFSNSRSEMNVSTLELGDSALYLCASSLVGGVEKLFFGSGTQLSVL.

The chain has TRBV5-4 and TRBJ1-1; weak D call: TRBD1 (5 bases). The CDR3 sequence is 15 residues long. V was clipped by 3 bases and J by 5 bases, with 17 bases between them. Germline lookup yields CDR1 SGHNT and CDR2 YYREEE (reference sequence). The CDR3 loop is CASSWGAGSVTEAFF. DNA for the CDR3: TGTGCCAGCAGCTGGGGCGCAGGATCGGTGACTGAAGCTTTCTTT. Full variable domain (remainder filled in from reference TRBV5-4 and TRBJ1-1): ETGVTQSPTHLIKTRGQQVTLRCSSQSGHNTVSWYQQALGQGPQFIFQYYREEENGRGNFPPRFSGLQFPNYSSELNVNALELDDSALYLCASSWGAGSVTEAFFGQGTRLTVV.

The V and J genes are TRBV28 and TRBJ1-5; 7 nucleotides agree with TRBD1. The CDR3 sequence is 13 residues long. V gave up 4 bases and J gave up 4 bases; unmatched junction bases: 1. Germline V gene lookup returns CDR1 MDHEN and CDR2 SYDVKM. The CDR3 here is CASSWDRNQPQHF. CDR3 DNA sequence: TGTGCCAGCAGTTGGGACAGAAATCAGCCCCAGCATTTT. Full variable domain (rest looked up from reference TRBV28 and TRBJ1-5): DVKVTQSSRYLVKRTGEKVFLECVQDMDHENMFWYRQDPGLGLRLIYFSYDVKMKEKGDIPEGYSVSREKKERFSLILESASTNQTSMYLCASSWDRNQPQHFGDGTRLSIL.